The entry that follows covers one TCR beta chain sequence. This sample was included in a study of shared clonotypes between healthy human individuals. Trimming cost V 5 bases and J 1 base; bases outside gene matches: 5. Per germline, CDR1 PRHDT and CDR2 FYEKMQ (reference sequence). This CDR3 contains 15 residues. CD45RO negativity and positive selection for CCR7 defined naive CD8 cells, a population that excluded terminally differentiated effector memory CD45RA+ cells. Clones were read by immunoSEQ multiplex PCR, and TCRdb kept only the in-frame ones, dropping some. This repertoire shows about 2 million clones, less than 95% found once; its top ten account for around 1.1%.

The sample comprised naive CD8+ T cells sorted from blood. The sequence came from a young man in good health. This chain links TRBV13 with TRBJ2-1, with 7 bases lining up with TRBD2. The CDR3 DNA reads as TGTGCCAGCAGCACTACTAGCGAATCCTACAATGAGCAGTTCTTC. Protein product: CASSTTSESYNEQFF.